These T cell receptor beta chains were read from a single sample in a study of blood T cell repertoires in COVID-19. Only in-frame clones appear in the TCRdb table, and some are missing; sequencing was by immunoSEQ multiplex PCR. Here the sample spans 200,000 to 250,000 clones, 80% to 90% being singletons. Sequences were obtained from peripheral blood. The receptors were gathered from a woman older than 75 with acute or convalescent COVID-19. Both conserved end residues are part of each CDR3. Fields, in order: V gene, J gene, D gene, clone size, CDR3 protein, CDR3 DNA. A D gene is named only where the DNA matches it firmly. The size entry is marked missing in some rows and otherwise reads once, few, many or a size class.

v_call: TRBV11-3; j_call: TRBJ2-2; d_call: -; clone_size: -; cdr3_aa: CASSLSQGWTGELFF; cdr3_nt: TGTGCCAGCAGCTTAAGCCAGGGGTGGACCGGGGAGCTGTTTTTT
v_call: TRBV11-3; j_call: TRBJ2-2; d_call: TRBD2; clone_size: -; cdr3_aa: CASSPRTSGTGELFF; cdr3_nt: TGTGCCAGCAGCCCGCGGACTAGCGGCACCGGGGAGCTGTTTTTT
v_call: TRBV11-2; j_call: TRBJ1-1; d_call: -; clone_size: -; cdr3_aa: CASSLGPNTEAFF; cdr3_nt: TGTGCCAGCAGCTTAGGGCCGAACACTGAAGCTTTCTTT
v_call: TRBV28; j_call: TRBJ1-2; d_call: TRBD1; clone_size: -; cdr3_aa: CASITGTASNYGYTF; cdr3_nt: TGTGCCAGCATCACTGGGACAGCAAGTAACTATGGCTACACCTTC
v_call: TRBV19; j_call: TRBJ1-1; d_call: -; clone_size: -; cdr3_aa: CASSTGEGRAAFF; cdr3_nt: TGTGCCAGTAGTACTGGGGAGGGGAGGGCAGCTTTCTTT
v_call: TRBV21-1; j_call: TRBJ1-4; d_call: -; clone_size: -; cdr3_aa: CASSKGGHRPREKLFF; cdr3_nt: TGTGCCAGCAGCAAAGGGGGACACCGGCCGAGGGAAAAACTGTTTTTT
v_call: TRBV6-2/TRBV6-3; j_call: TRBJ2-3; d_call: -; clone_size: -; cdr3_aa: CASSSLSPGGTDTQYF; cdr3_nt: TGTGCCAGCAGCTCCCTATCGCCCGGTGGCACAGATACGCAGTATTTT
v_call: TRBV19; j_call: TRBJ1-5; d_call: -; clone_size: -; cdr3_aa: CASSTGTRQFGQPQHF; cdr3_nt: TGTGCCAGTAGTACCGGGACAAGACAATTCGGCCAGCCCCAGCATTTT
v_call: TRBV3-1/TRBV3-2; j_call: TRBJ1-2; d_call: -; clone_size: once; cdr3_aa: CASSRRVYPDYGYTF; cdr3_nt: TGTGCCAGCAGCCGCAGGGTTTATCCAGACTATGGCTACACCTTC
v_call: TRBV30; j_call: TRBJ1-3; d_call: -; clone_size: -; cdr3_aa: CAWRVGGAGNTIYF; cdr3_nt: TGTGCCTGGAGGGTTGGAGGGGCTGGAAACACCATATATTTT
v_call: TRBV11-2; j_call: TRBJ2-1; d_call: -; clone_size: -; cdr3_aa: CASSFAGGEQFF; cdr3_nt: TGTGCCAGCAGCTTCGCGGGCGGAGAGCAGTTCTTC
v_call: TRBV6-4; j_call: TRBJ1-1; d_call: -; clone_size: once; cdr3_aa: CASSDAPGGANDLNTEAFF; cdr3_nt: TGTGCCAGCAGTGACGCCCCGGGAGGGGCCAATGATCTGAACACTGAAGCTTTCTTT
v_call: TRBV10-3; j_call: TRBJ1-2; d_call: TRBD1; clone_size: -; cdr3_aa: CAIGRDRDYGYTF; cdr3_nt: TGTGCCATCGGCCGGGACAGGGATTATGGCTACACCTTC
v_call: TRBV7-9; j_call: TRBJ1-3; d_call: TRBD1; clone_size: -; cdr3_aa: CASTGGSGNTIYF; cdr3_nt: TGTGCCTCTACAGGGGGCTCTGGAAACACCATATATTTT
v_call: TRBV19; j_call: TRBJ1-1; d_call: -; clone_size: -; cdr3_aa: CASSIDTRVGTEAFF; cdr3_nt: TGTGCCAGTAGTATAGATACCAGGGTTGGCACTGAAGCTTTCTTT
v_call: TRBV21-1; j_call: TRBJ2-3; d_call: -; clone_size: -; cdr3_aa: CASSKLPRLAGDTQYF; cdr3_nt: TGTGCCAGCAGCAAACTCCCTCGGCTAGCGGGAGATACGCAGTATTTT
v_call: TRBV27; j_call: TRBJ2-7; d_call: -; clone_size: -; cdr3_aa: CASSSHPRTTTYEQYF; cdr3_nt: TGTGCCAGCAGTTCTCATCCTCGGACGACTACCTACGAGCAGTACTTC
v_call: TRBV13; j_call: TRBJ1-6; d_call: -; clone_size: few; cdr3_aa: CASSLSQGLSPLHF; cdr3_nt: TGTGCCAGCAGCTTAAGTCAGGGGCTTTCACCCCTCCACTTT